Below, 23 T cell receptor beta chains from the same sample are listed, as sequenced in a study of PD-L1 blockade in urothelial cancer. Using immunoSEQ multiplex PCR, the repertoire was profiled, and TCRdb retains in-frame clones only, with some absent. The sample includes about 76,000 clones, roughly 90% of them seen just once. This sample's time point: peripheral blood 6 weeks after treatment start. Sample: PBMCs, taken around atezolizumab (anti-PD-L1) treatment. These receptors were taken from a woman at least 80 years old with urothelial cancer.

The rearrangement uses TRBV27 and TRBJ1-5; tentative D call: TRBD1 (5 bases). The CDR3 is made up of 14 amino acids. V lost 5 bases and J 9 bases, leaving 17 bases between the germline ends. Germline V gene sequence: CDR1 MNHEY, CDR2 SMNVEV (reference sequence). The CDR3 sequence is CASSPSGMTGPQHF. CDR3 coding DNA: TGTGCCAGCAGTCCGTCAGGGATGACCGGGCCCCAGCATTTT.

V gene TRBV19 combines with J gene TRBJ2-2; TRBD2 matches 9 bases. The CDR3 runs to 16 residues. Trimming took 7 bases from V and 4 from J; bases not matched to a gene: 10. In germline, CDR1 is LNHDA, CDR2 SQIVND (reference sequence). The CDR3 reads CASKETSGVITGELFF. The CDR3 DNA reads as TGTGCCAGTAAGGAGACTAGCGGAGTGATCACCGGGGAGCTGTTTTTT. Filled out from reference TRBV19 and TRBJ2-2, the complete variable domain reads DGGITQSPKYLFRKEGQNVTLSCEQNLNHDAMYWYRQDPGQGLRLIYYSQIVNDFQKGDIAEGYSVSREKKESFPLTVTSAQKNPTAFYLCASKETSGVITGELFFGEGSRLTVL.

V gene TRBV28 combines with J gene TRBJ1-2, with 10 bases lining up with TRBD1. The V segment lost 3 bases and the J segment 13 bases; nucleotides outside the gene matches: 14. CDR1 and CDR2 (germline): MDHEN, SYDVKM. The CDR3 extends over 15 amino acids. As DNA, the CDR3 is TGTGCCAGCAGTTTGGGCGGGACAGGGGACAGAGGGTCCACCTTC. It encodes CASSLGGTGDRGSTF.

This chain uses TRBV10-3 with TRBJ1-1; 8 positions agree with TRBD1. The CDR3 extends over 15 amino acids. After removal of 5 bases from V and 0 bases from J, the junction contained 5 bases not matched to a gene. Per the germline V gene, CDR1 is ENHRY and CDR2 is SYGVKD. The CDR3 is CAISPAGGLNTEAFF. CDR3 DNA: TGTGCCATCAGTCCCGCAGGGGGCCTGAACACTGAAGCTTTCTTT.

The chain couples TRBV18 to TRBJ1-2; D is perhaps TRBD1 (5 bases). The germline V gene has CDR1 KGHSH and CDR2 LQKENI. V lost 3 bases and J 4 bases, leaving 12 bases between the germline ends. This CDR3 region has 14 residues. CDR3 in DNA: TGTGCCAGCTCACCTGGGGCAGGGTCCTATGGCTACACCTTC. Protein: CASSPGAGSYGYTF.

This sequence joins TRBV7-8 and TRBJ1-5, with 9 positions matching TRBD1. Germline V CDR1 and CDR2: SGHVS, FQNEAQ. Germline trimming cut 5 bases from V and 7 bases from J; bases unmatched to any gene: 9. The CDR3 covers 15 residues. CDR3 in DNA: TGTGCCAGCAGCCTAGGACAGGGGAATTCCCAGCCCCAGCATTTT. Residues: CASSLGQGNSQPQHF. Looking up the rest from reference TRBV7-8 and TRBJ1-5 gives the full variable domain: GAGVSQSPRYKVAKRGQDVALRCDPISGHVSLFWYQQALGQGPEFLTYFQNEAQLDKSGLPSDRFFAERPEGSVSTLKIQRTQQEDSAVYLCASSLGQGNSQPQHFGDGTRLSIL.

The CDR3 DNA is TGTGCCAGCAGCGTAGGAAGACTAGGGTTCGACAATGAGCAGTTCTTC. Its translation: CASSVGRLGFDNEQFF. The V call is TRBV9, the J call TRBJ2-1; possible D gene TRBD2, 6 bases. The CDR3 runs 16 residues. Per germline, CDR1 SGDLS and CDR2 YYNGEE. Trimming took off 0 bases at V and 5 bases at J, with 15 bases between the two ends. The entire variable domain, with the rest obtained from reference TRBV9 and TRBJ2-1, is as follows: DSGVTQTPKHLITATGQRVTLRCSPRSGDLSVYWYQQSLDQGLQFLIQYYNGEERAKGNILERFSAQQFPDLHSELNLSSLELGDSALYFCASSVGRLGFDNEQFFGPGTRLTVL.

This clone appeared once. The chain combines TRBV29-1 with TRBJ2-4; no firm D call. The CDR3 has 15 amino acids. CDR1 is SQVTM and CDR2 is ANQGSEA in the germline V gene. The V end was cut by 5 bases, the J end by 0 bases, with 14 bases between. CDR3 sequence: CSVYSNLLAKNIQYF. The CDR3 nucleotides are TGCAGCGTTTATTCTAACCTTCTAGCCAAAAACATTCAGTACTTC.

V usage is TRBV28 and J usage is TRBJ2-7; 9 bases line up with TRBD2. The CDR3 is made up of 14 amino acids. J gave up 0 bases and V 8 bases, and 5 bases lay outside the gene matches. From germline, CDR1 is MDHEN and CDR2 SYDVKM. DNA for the CDR3: TGTGCCAGCGTTTCGACTAGCGGCTCCTACGAGCAGTACTTC. Its translation is CASVSTSGSYEQYF. Full variable domain (missing parts from reference TRBV28 and TRBJ2-7): DVKVTQSSRYLVKRTGEKVFLECVQDMDHENMFWYRQDPGLGLRLIYFSYDVKMKEKGDIPEGYSVSREKKERFSLILESASTNQTSMYLCASVSTSGSYEQYFGPGTRLTVT.

The CDR3 DNA is TGTGCCAGCAGCTTAAGCGGAGTCTCCTACGAGCAGTACTTC. As protein: CASSLSGVSYEQYF. The chain is built from TRBV7-9 and TRBJ2-7; D may be TRBD2 (5 bases). This CDR3 is 14 amino acids long. Trimming removed 2 bases from V and 0 bases from J, with 8 bases in between. CDR1 is SEHNR and CDR2 is FQNEAQ in the germline V gene (reference sequence).

The chain joins TRBV28 to TRBJ2-1, with TRBD2 as a possible D gene (5 bases). The CDR3 has 18 residues. V lost 7 bases and J lost 0, with 22 bases in between. Germline V gene lookup returns CDR1 MDHEN and CDR2 SYDVKM. The CDR3 sequence is CASTTWISTGSSYNEQFF. The CDR3, as DNA: TGTGCCAGCACCACTTGGATAAGTACTGGGAGCTCCTACAATGAGCAGTTCTTC.

The V gene is TRBV5-8, the J gene TRBJ1-1; 7 nucleotides agree with TRBD1. There are 15 residues in the CDR3. V lost 7 bases, J lost 1 base, and 10 bases stayed unmatched. CDR1 and CDR2 from the germline V gene are SGHTS and YDEGEE. The CDR3 bases are TGTGCCAGCTTCCCAAGTTGGACAGGGAACACTGAAGCTTTCTTT. Encoded protein: CASFPSWTGNTEAFF.

The chain recombines TRBV29-1 with TRBJ2-3, with no clear D. The CDR3 covers 14 residues. Per germline, CDR1 SQVTM and CDR2 ANQGSEA. The ends were cut back, 1 base at V and 0 bases at J, with 8 bases in the middle. The CDR3, as DNA: TGCAGCGTTGAAGCCCTTACTAGCACAGATACGCAGTATTTT. This gives the protein CSVEALTSTDTQYF.

This clone came up once. The CDR3, as DNA: TGTGCCAGCAGCGTAGGGGCAGACTCCTACGAGCAGTACTTC. Translating it yields CASSVGADSYEQYF. The rearrangement joins TRBV9 to TRBJ2-7; D gene unclear. This CDR3 spans 14 amino acids. Germline CDR1 is SGDLS and CDR2 is YYNGEE. V lost 0 bases and J lost 0, with 7 bases in between.

The rearrangement uses TRBV18 and TRBJ2-7; 9 nucleotides agree with TRBD2. Trimming cost V 4 bases and J 5 bases; bases outside gene matches: 9. The V gene's germline CDR1 is KGHSH and CDR2 LQKENI. This CDR3 has 15 residues. The CDR3 loop is CASSLSAGGLDEQYF. CDR3 in DNA: TGTGCCAGCTCACTGTCTGCGGGAGGGTTAGACGAGCAGTACTTC.

The chain has TRBV5-1 and TRBJ2-1; TRBD2 agrees at 10 bases. The CDR3 is 16 residues long. Germline V gene lookup returns CDR1 SGHRS and CDR2 YFSETQ. Trimming took 0 bases from V and 2 from J; bases not matched to a gene: 2. The DNA for the CDR3 is TGCGCCAGCAGCTTGGCGGGGACTAGCGCCTACAATGAGCAGTTCTTC. Translation: CASSLAGTSAYNEQFF.

This chain joins TRBV2 and TRBJ2-7, with D perhaps TRBD1 (6 bases). Deletions cut 3 bases from V and 7 bases from J, with 10 bases between. Germline lookup yields CDR1 SNHLY and CDR2 FYNNEI. The CDR3 length is 12 residues. The CDR3 DNA reads TGTGCCAGCAGTGATGACAGGAGGGAGCAGTACTTC. It encodes CASSDDRREQYF.

The V gene is TRBV30, the J gene TRBJ2-7; 10 bases line up with TRBD2. The ends lost 3 bases at V and 2 bases at J; junction bases unmatched: 4. The CDR3 has 14 amino acids. CDR1 is GTSNPN and CDR2 is SVGIG in the germline V gene (reference sequence). The CDR3 DNA follows: TGTGCCTGGAGACCTAGCGGGAGTGCCTACGAGCAGTACTTC. Translating it yields CAWRPSGSAYEQYF. The entire variable domain, with the rest obtained from reference TRBV30 and TRBJ2-7, is as follows: SQTIHQWPATLVQPVGSPLSLECTVEGTSNPNLYWYRQAAGRGLQLLFYSVGIGQISSEVPQNLSASRPQDRQFILSSKKLLLSDSGFYLCAWRPSGSAYEQYFGPGTRLTVT.

The V gene is TRBV10-1, the J gene TRBJ2-3; 8 bases match TRBD1. Unmatched junction bases numbered 6, after V lost 3 bases and J lost 1 base. Germline CDR1 and CDR2: WNHNN and SYGVQD (reference sequence). This CDR3 contains 16 residues. CDR3: CASSDRQGPGTDTQYF. The DNA of the CDR3 is TGCGCCAGCAGTGACCGACAGGGGCCAGGCACAGATACGCAGTATTTT.

This clone was recorded only once. J is TRBJ1-2 and V is TRBV29-1; 8 positions agree with TRBD1. Per germline, CDR1 SQVTM and CDR2 ANQGSEA. Trimming removed 0 bases from V and 7 bases from J; junction bases left unmatched: 4. The CDR3 spans 13 residues. CDR3 residues: CSVEESDRVGYTF. The CDR3, as DNA: TGCAGCGTTGAAGAGTCGGACAGGGTTGGCTACACCTTC.

This sequence joins TRBV5-1 and TRBJ1-1; 9 bases are a match to TRBD1. The CDR3 loop spans 16 amino acids. V lost 4 bases and J lost 5; bases outside the gene matches: 12. Germline V CDR1 and CDR2: SGHRS, YFSETQ. CDR3 loop: CASSASDRGEGTEAFF. The CDR3 region has the DNA TGCGCCAGCAGCGCATCGGACAGGGGTGAGGGGACTGAAGCTTTCTTT.

The V and J genes are TRBV28 and TRBJ2-1; D remains ambiguous. The V gene lost 6 bases and the J gene lost 0 bases, with 9 bases spanning the gap. CDR1 MDHEN and CDR2 SYDVKM come from the germline V gene. The CDR3 sequence is 14 residues long. The CDR3 loop is CASRASSSYNEQFF. In DNA form, the CDR3 reads TGTGCCAGCAGGGCCTCAAGCTCCTACAATGAGCAGTTCTTC.

The rearrangement links TRBV5-1 to TRBJ2-1; maybe TRBD1 (5 bases). The CDR3 consists of 15 residues. Per the germline V gene, CDR1 is SGHRS and CDR2 is YFSETQ. The V end lost 7 bases, the J end lost 5 bases, and 19 bases lay between the germline ends. This chain's CDR3 is CASRKTANDNNEQFF. Written as DNA, the CDR3 is TGCGCCAGCCGAAAGACAGCGAATGACAACAATGAGCAGTTCTTC.